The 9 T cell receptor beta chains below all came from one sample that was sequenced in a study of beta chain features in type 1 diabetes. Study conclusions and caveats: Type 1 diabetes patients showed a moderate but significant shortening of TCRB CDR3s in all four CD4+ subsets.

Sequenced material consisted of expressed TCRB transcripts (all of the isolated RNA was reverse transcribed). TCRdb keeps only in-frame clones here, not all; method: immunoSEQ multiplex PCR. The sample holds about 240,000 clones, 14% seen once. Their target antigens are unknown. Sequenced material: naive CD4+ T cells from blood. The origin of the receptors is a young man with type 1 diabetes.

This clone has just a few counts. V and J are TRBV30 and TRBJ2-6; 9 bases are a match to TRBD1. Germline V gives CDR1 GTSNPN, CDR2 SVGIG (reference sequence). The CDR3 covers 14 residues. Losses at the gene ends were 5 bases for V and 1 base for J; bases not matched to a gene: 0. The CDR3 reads CAWGTGSGANVLTF. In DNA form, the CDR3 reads TGTGCCTGGGGGACAGGGTCTGGGGCCAACGTCCTGACTTTC. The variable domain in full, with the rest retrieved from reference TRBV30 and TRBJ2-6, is SQTIHQWPATLVQPVGSPLSLECTVEGTSNPNLYWYRQAAGRGLQLLFYSVGIGQISSEVPQNLSASRPQDRQFILSSKKLLLSDSGFYLCAWGTGSGANVLTFGAGSRLTVL.

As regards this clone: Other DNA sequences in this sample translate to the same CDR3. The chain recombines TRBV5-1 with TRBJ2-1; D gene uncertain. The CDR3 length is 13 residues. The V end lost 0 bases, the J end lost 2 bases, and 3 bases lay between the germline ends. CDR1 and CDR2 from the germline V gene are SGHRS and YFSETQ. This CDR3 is CASSLDTYNEQFF. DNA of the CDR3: TGCGCCAGCAGCTTGGATACCTACAATGAGCAGTTCTTC.

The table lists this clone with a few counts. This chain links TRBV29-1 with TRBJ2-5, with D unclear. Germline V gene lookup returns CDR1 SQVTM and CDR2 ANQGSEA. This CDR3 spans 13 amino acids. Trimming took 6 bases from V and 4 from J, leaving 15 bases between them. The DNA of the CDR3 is TGCAGCGTCGCTACTCGCTTGATAGAGACCCAGTACTTC. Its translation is CSVATRLIETQYF.

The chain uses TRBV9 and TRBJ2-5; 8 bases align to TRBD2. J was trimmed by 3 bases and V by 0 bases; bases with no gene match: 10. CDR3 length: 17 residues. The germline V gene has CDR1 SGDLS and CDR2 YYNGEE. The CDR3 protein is CASSVELGLAGKETQYF. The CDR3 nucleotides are TGTGCCAGCAGCGTAGAATTGGGTTTAGCGGGGAAAGAGACCCAGTACTTC.

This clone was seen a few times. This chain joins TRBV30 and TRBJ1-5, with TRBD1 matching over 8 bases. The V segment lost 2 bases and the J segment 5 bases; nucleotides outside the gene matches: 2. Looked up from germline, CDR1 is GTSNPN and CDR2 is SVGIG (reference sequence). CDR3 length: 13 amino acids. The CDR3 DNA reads TGTGCCTGGAGTACACAGGGGGATCAGCCCCAGCATTTT. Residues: CAWSTQGDQPQHF.

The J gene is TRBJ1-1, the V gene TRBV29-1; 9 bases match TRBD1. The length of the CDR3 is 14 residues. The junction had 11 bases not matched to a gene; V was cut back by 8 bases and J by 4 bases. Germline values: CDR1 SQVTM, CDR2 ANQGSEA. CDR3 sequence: CSIRQGGLGTEAFF. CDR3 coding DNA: TGCAGCATCAGACAGGGGGGGTTAGGCACTGAAGCTTTCTTT.

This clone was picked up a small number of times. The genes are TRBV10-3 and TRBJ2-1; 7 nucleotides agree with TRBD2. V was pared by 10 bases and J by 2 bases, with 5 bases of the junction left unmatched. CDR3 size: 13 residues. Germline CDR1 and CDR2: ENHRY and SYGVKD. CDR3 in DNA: TGTGCCACCCAAGCGGGGACCTACAATGAGCAGTTCTTC. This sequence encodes CATQAGTYNEQFF.

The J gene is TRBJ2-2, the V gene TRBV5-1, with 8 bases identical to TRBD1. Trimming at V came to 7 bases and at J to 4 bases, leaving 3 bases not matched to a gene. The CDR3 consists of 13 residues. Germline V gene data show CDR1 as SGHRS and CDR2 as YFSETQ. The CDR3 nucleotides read TGCGCCAGCGCTGGGACAGGCACCGGGGAGCTGTTTTTT. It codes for CASAGTGTGELFF. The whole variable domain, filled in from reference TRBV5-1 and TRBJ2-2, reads KAGVTQTPRYLIKTRGQQVTLSCSPISGHRSVSWYQQTPGQGLQFLFEYFSETQRNKGNFPGRFSGRQFSNSRSEMNVSTLELGDSALYLCASAGTGTGELFFGEGSRLTVL.

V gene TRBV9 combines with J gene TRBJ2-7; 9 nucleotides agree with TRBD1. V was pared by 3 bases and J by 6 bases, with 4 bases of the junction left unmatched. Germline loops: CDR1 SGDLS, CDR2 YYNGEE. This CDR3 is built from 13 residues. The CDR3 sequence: CASSGTGELEQYF. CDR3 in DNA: TGTGCCAGCAGCGGGACAGGGGAACTCGAGCAGTACTTC.